What follows describes a single TCR beta chain. Its antigen remains undetermined. Base qualities are not recorded, but no much larger clone differs from it by a single base. Instrument on record: Illumina NovaSeq 6000. TCR cDNA was made using 5'RACE template switching, a step that added a universal primer site and unique molecular identifiers. Priming for cDNA synthesis came from both the TCR alpha and TCR beta constant segments. Library amplification involved two PCR steps, and the second step added sample barcodes and sequencing adapters. Sequencing of the libraries was done on either Illumina HiSeq 2500 (2x100 bp) or NovaSeq (2x150 bp). Turning to the authors' computational methods: MIGEC handled demultiplexing of reads and collapsing into UMI consensus sequences, while MiXCR performed V(D)J alignment. Using edgeR on replicate PBMC samples, clonotypes were called vaccine-responding if FDR was below 0.01 and the log2 fold change was above 5 up to day 15. Each bulk clonotype received a CD4 or CD8 identity based on whether the sequenced CD4 or CD8 repertoire contained that clonotype at higher abundance. Using fastp trimming at Q25 and MiXCR clonotype assembly, TCRdb reanalyzed the public sequencing data and kept in-frame beta chains. Identical CDR3 proteins give one entry, which carries the most common genes and DNA. The V and J calls come from TCRdb's annotation, not from the publication. In all, the sample holds under 500,000 distinct CDR3 sequences, and around a sixth of those were seen once. Clones ranked in the top ten supply about a sixth of the sample.

This entry is derived from a study of T cells after yellow fever vaccination (dated by TCRdb to about 2019). About the study as a whole: The SMART-Seq v4 Ultra Low Input RNA kit was used to prepare libraries from fractions with low cell numbers. To track T-cell clones before and after primary and booster YFV17D yellow fever vaccination, bulk TCR alpha and beta repertoires were sequenced longitudinally. Two healthy male donors, one aged 18 to 30 and one aged 30 to 40 years, were included in the cohort. Blood samples were taken at several timepoints before and after primary and secondary immunization, and bulk PBMC replicates and cell subsets were isolated.

The treatment or condition label for this specimen denotes: live attenuated yellow fever vaccine strain. At every blood-draw timepoint, two biological replicates of bulk PBMCs were collected. A standard Ficoll-Paque protocol was used to isolate PBMCs from peripheral blood. TriZol was used to extract RNA from bulk PBMCs, CD4 and CD8 fractions, and dextramer-positive and dextramer-negative fractions. On the study overall, not on this receptor specifically: Because only two donors were included in the study, the extent to which the findings can be generalized is limited. Compared with the primary T-cell response, the secondary T-cell response was faster but weaker, reaching its peak on day 5 rather than on day 15. Because abundant contaminating clonotypes from the bulk population could be contained in FACS-sorted repertoires, computational filtering was required. A small share of clonotypes was detected in both CD4 and CD8 compartments, with the overlap likely arising from convergent recombination. After the booster, most clones that had expanded after primary vaccination were detected again (around 97% of CD4 and around 88% of CD8), suggesting broad maintenance of memory.

Per the germline V gene, MNHEY is the CDR1 and SVGEGT is the CDR2. V gives up 6 bases and J gives up 4 bases, and the segment between their germline ends measures 12 bases. Including cysteine and phenylalanine, the CDR3 has 13 amino acids. Solely the CDR3 DNA is kept, with 39 bases framed from the first base. The starting material was PBMCs, obtained before the yellow fever booster vaccination. This clonotype was sampled from a man aged 18-30 years who received the YFV17D yellow fever vaccine. The receptor chain draws on TRBV6-2 or TRBV6-3 and TRBJ1-2; the D gene is unclear. The CDR3 here reads CASSSGPIYGYTF. The DNA is TGTGCCAGCAGCTCCGGACCGATCTATGGCTACACCTTC.